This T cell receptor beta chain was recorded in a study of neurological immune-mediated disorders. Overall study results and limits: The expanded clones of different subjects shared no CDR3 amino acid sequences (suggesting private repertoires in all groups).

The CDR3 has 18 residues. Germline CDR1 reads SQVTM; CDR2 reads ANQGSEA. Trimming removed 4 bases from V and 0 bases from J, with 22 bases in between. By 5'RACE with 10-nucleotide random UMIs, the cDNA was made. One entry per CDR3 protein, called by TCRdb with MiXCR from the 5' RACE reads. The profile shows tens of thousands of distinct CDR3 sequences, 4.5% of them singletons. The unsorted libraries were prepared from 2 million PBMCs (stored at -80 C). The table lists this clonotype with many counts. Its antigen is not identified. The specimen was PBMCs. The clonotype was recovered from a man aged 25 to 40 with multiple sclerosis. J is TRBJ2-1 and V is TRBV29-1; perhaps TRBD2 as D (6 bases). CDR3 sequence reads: CSVAPRVGTQSSYNEQFF. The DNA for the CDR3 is TGCAGCGTTGCCCCGCGCGTGGGGACTCAGAGCTCCTACAATGAGCAGTTCTTC.